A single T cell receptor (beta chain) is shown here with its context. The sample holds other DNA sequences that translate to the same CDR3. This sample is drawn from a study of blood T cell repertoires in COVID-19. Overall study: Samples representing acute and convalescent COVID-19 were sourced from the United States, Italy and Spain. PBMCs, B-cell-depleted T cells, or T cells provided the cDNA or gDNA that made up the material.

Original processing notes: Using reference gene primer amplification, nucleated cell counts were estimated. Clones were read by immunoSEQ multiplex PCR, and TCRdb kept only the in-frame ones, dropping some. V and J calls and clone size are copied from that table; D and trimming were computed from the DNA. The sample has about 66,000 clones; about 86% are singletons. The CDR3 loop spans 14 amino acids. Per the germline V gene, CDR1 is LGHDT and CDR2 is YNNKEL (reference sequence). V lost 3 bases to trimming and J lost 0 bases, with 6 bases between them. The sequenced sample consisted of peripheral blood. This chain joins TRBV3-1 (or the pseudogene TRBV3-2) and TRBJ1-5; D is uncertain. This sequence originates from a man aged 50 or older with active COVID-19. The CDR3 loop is CASSQANSNQPQHF. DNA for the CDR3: TGTGCCAGCAGCCAGGCCAATAGCAATCAGCCCCAGCATTTT.